What follows are 17 T cell receptor beta chains derived from one specimen sequenced in a study of OX40 agonist ivuxolimab in advanced cancers. This table comes from immunoSEQ multiplex PCR, and its TCRdb copy is limited to in-frame clones, with some not included. The table records around 62,000 clones, around 90% of them present only once. Source: CD4+ or CD8+ T cells sorted from blood, taken in a trial of the OX40 agonist ivuxolimab. All receptors come from an adult with an advanced solid tumor such as melanoma, head and neck, liver or kidney cancer.

The rearrangement uses TRBV7-3 and TRBJ1-6, with D unresolved. The CDR3 loop spans 13 amino acids. Germline V gives CDR1 SGHTA, CDR2 FQGTGA. V gave up 5 bases and J gave up 9 bases, with 11 bases separating them. CDR3 region: CASSLLGGSPLHF. As DNA, the CDR3 is TGTGCCAGCAGCCTCCTAGGTGGTTCACCCCTCCACTTT.

The chain combines TRBV4-2 with TRBJ2-2; D is ambiguous. The germline gives CDR1 LGHNA, CDR2 YNFKEQ. The V end was cut by 0 bases, the J end by 5 bases, with 10 bases between. The CDR3 runs to 15 residues. The CDR3 DNA follows: TGTGCCAGCAGCCAAGATAATCCCAGGACCGGGGAGCTGTTTTTT. This sequence encodes CASSQDNPRTGELFF.

The table lists this clone with a few counts. The rearrangement joins TRBV19 to TRBJ1-1; D remains unclear. V was shortened by 6 bases and J by 4 bases, with 3 bases between the two germline ends. CDR3 length: 10 residues. Germline V gene lookup returns CDR1 LNHDA and CDR2 SQIVND (reference sequence). The CDR3 region has the DNA TGTGCCAGTAGATCCACTGAAGCTTTCTTT. It specifies CASRSTEAFF.

The chain uses TRBV11-1 and TRBJ2-3; tentative D call: TRBD2 (5 bases). Germline CDR1 reads SGHAT; CDR2 reads FQDESV (reference sequence). The ends were cut back, 2 bases at V and 1 base at J, with 13 bases in the middle. The CDR3 covers 16 residues. The CDR3 DNA reads TGTGCCAGCAGCTTAAGGACTCAAGCCCGCACAGATACGCAGTATTTT. It is translated as CASSLRTQARTDTQYF.

This rearrangement joins TRBV19 to TRBJ1-2, with TRBD1 matching 8 bases. Germline trimming cut 7 bases from V and 5 bases from J; bases unmatched to any gene: 6. Germline lookup yields CDR1 LNHDA and CDR2 SQIVND (reference sequence). CDR3 length: 13 residues. CDR3 in amino acids: CASTGGQGYGYTF. The DNA for the CDR3 is TGTGCCAGTACAGGAGGACAGGGATATGGCTACACCTTC.

The chain employs TRBV28 and TRBJ2-1; either TRBD1 or TRBD2 may supply D (6 bases each). The CDR3 spans 15 residues. Trimming stripped 5 bases from V and 4 bases from J, with 15 bases between. CDR1 and CDR2 (germline): MDHEN, SYDVKM. CDR3 coding DNA: TGTGCCAGCAGTCCGGACAGACGGGGGTACAATGAGCAGTTCTTC. It encodes CASSPDRRGYNEQFF.

The chain employs TRBV12-5 and TRBJ2-2; TRBD1 matches at 9 bases. The length of the CDR3 is 15 residues. Germline CDR1 reads LGHNT; CDR2 reads FRNRAP. The trim removed 3 bases at V and 5 bases at J, leaving 4 bases unmatched. The DNA for the CDR3 is TGTGCTAGTGGTTTCGGGACAGGGTGGACCGGGGAGCTGTTTTTT. This translates into CASGFGTGWTGELFF.

The chain combines TRBV9 with TRBJ2-5, with D possibly being TRBD1 (7 bases). Germline lookup yields CDR1 SGDLS and CDR2 YYNGEE. The CDR3 is made up of 14 amino acids. The germline V and J ends were trimmed by 2 bases and 5 bases, with 13 bases remaining between them. The CDR3 region has the DNA TGTGCCAGCAGCGTGGAGGGGGCCAGGGAGACCCAGTACTTC. Residues: CASSVEGARETQYF.

The DNA of the CDR3 is TGTGCCAGCAGCTTTTTATCCAGCGACAGTTACTACGAGCAGTACTTC. Translation: CASSFLSSDSYYEQYF. This chain connects TRBV11-2 to TRBJ2-7, with D maybe TRBD1 (5 bases). CDR1 and CDR2 (germline): SGHAT, FQNNGV. The V end was cut by 3 bases, the J end by 3 bases, with 18 bases between. CDR3 length: 16 residues.

V usage is TRBV5-6 and J usage is TRBJ2-3; a possible D gene is TRBD2 (6 bases). This CDR3 has 14 amino acids. The germline CDR1 and CDR2 sequences are SGHDT and YYEEEE. Trimming removed 4 bases from V and 4 bases from J, with 13 bases in between. The CDR3 DNA sequence: TGTGCCAGCAGCCGCGCGGGGAAAGCAGATACGCAGTATTTT. Protein sequence: CASSRAGKADTQYF.

The chain carries TRBV30 and TRBJ1-5, with D uncertain. The germline V gene has CDR1 GTSNPN and CDR2 SVGIG (reference sequence). Trimming left V 0 bases short and J 6 bases short, with 15 bases between. This CDR3 contains 15 residues. The CDR3 loop reads CAWSVRSGPSQPQHF. The CDR3 nucleotides are TGTGCCTGGAGTGTACGAAGTGGGCCCAGTCAGCCCCAGCATTTT.

The rearrangement links TRBV5-1 to TRBJ2-1, with D tentatively TRBD2 (6 bases). Trimming shortened V by 4 bases and J by 4 bases, and 15 bases separated the two germline ends. CDR3 length: 15 amino acids. Germline loops: CDR1 SGHRS, CDR2 YFSETQ. Here the CDR3 reads CASSLSGTGYNEQFF. The CDR3 bases are TGCGCCAGCAGCCTCTCCGGGACTGGTTACAATGAGCAGTTCTTC.

CDR3 DNA sequence: TGTGCCAGCAGCAGACAGGGTGCCGAGCAGTACTTC. Translating gives CASSRQGAEQYF. The chain joins TRBV6-6 to TRBJ2-7, with 7 bases that match TRBD1. The trim removed 6 bases at V and 6 bases at J, leaving 5 bases unmatched. Germline V lookup: CDR1 MNHNY, CDR2 SVGAGI (reference sequence). The CDR3 spans 12 residues.

The chain joins TRBV7-6 to TRBJ1-5; no definite D call. With 5 bases removed from V and 10 bases from J, the gap between germline ends came to 15 bases. This CDR3 comprises 13 residues. Germline V gene data show CDR1 as SGHVS and CDR2 as FNYEAQ. This chain's CDR3 is CASSPVGRRPQHF. CDR3 coding DNA: TGTGCCAGCAGCCCGGTGGGCCGCCGCCCCCAGCATTTT. Full variable domain (missing parts from reference TRBV7-6 and TRBJ1-5): GAGVSQSPRYKVTKRGQDVALRCDPISGHVSLYWYRQALGQGPEFLTYFNYEAQQDKSGLPNDRFSAERPEGSISTLTIQRTEQRDSAMYRCASSPVGRRPQHFGDGTRLSIL.

In DNA, the CDR3 is TGTGCCAGCAGTCTCGGCGGGGGGGTAGCCAAAAACATTCAGTACTTC. It yields the protein CASSLGGGVAKNIQYF. This chain uses TRBV28 with TRBJ2-4; 9 bases match TRBD2. The germline CDR1 and CDR2 sequences are MDHEN and SYDVKM. Trimming removed 5 bases from V and 0 bases from J; junction bases left unmatched: 5. The CDR3 loop spans 16 amino acids.

The chain carries TRBV2 and TRBJ2-2; a weak D match, TRBD1 (5 bases). CDR1 and CDR2 (germline): SNHLY, FYNNEI. V dropped 6 bases and J dropped 7 bases, with 12 bases sitting between them. CDR3 length: 13 residues. CDR3 region: CASSSDSIGELFF. CDR3 DNA: TGTGCCAGCAGCTCCGACAGCATCGGGGAGCTGTTTTTT.

V is TRBV11-3 and J is TRBJ2-3; D is tentatively TRBD1 or TRBD2 (6 bases each). The V gene's germline CDR1 is SGHNT and CDR2 YENEEA. This CDR3 has 20 amino acids. Trimming shortened V by 3 bases and J by 5 bases, and 30 bases separated the two germline ends. The CDR3 protein is CASSLGGKHRATARGDTQYF. In DNA, the CDR3 is TGTGCCAGCAGCTTGGGCGGGAAACACAGGGCCACTGCGCGGGGAGATACGCAGTATTTT.